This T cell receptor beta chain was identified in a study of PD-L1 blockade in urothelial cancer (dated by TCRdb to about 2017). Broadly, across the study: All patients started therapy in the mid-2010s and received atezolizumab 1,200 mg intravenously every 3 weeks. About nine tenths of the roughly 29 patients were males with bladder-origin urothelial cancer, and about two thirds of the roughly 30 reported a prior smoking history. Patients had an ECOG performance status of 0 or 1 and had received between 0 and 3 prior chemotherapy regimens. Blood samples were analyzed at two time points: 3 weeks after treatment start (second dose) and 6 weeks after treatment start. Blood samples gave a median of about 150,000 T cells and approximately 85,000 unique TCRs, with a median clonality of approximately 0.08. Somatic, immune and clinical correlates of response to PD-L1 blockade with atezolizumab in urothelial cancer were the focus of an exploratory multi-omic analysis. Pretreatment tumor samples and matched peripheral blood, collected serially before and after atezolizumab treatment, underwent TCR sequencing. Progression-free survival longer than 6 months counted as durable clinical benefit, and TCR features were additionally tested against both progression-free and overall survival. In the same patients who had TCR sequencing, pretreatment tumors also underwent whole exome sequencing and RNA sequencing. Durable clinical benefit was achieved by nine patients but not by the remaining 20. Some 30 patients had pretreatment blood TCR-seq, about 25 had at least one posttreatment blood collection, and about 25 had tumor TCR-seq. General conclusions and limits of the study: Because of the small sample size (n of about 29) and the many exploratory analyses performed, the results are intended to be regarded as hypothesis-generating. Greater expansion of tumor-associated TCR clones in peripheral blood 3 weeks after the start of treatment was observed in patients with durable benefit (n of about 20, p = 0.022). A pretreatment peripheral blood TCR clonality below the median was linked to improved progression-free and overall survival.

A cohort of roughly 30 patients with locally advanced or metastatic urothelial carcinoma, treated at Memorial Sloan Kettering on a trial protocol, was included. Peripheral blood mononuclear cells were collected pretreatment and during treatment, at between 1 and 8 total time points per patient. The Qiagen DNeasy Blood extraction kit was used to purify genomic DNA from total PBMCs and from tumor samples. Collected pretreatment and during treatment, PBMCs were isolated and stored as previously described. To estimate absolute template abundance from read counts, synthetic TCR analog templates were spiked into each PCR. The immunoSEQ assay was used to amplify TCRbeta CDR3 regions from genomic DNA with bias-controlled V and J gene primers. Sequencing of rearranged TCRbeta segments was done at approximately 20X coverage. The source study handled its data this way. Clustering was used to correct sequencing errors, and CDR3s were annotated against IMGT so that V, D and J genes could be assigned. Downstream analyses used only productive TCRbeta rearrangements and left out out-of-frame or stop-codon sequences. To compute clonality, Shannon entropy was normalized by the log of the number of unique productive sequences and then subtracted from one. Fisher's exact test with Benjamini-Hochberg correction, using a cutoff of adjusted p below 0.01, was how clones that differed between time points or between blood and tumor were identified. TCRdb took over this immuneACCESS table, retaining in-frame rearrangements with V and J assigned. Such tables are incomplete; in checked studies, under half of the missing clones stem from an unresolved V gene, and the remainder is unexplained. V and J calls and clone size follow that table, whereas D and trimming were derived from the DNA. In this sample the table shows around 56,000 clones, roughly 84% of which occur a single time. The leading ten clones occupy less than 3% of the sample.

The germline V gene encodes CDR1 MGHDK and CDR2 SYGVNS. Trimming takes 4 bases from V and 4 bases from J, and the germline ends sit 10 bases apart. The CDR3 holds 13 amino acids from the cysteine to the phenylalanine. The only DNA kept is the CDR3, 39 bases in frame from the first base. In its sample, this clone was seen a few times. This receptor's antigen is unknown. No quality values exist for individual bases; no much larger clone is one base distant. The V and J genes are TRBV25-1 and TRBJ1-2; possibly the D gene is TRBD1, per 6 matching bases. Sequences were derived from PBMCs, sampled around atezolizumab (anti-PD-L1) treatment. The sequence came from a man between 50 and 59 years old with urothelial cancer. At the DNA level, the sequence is TGTGCCAGCAGTGCTACAGGGTCCTATGGCTACACCTTC. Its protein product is CASSATGSYGYTF.